Shown below are 5 T cell receptor beta chains from a single sample sequenced in a study of T cells in Graves' hyperthyroidism and ophthalmopathy. The source material, RNA transcripts, was used to amplify TCR beta CDR3 regions. First-round RT-PCR of the TCR CDR3 relied on the HTBI primer set. In TCRdb, the multiplex PCR reads were re-called with MiXCR into one record per CDR3 protein. The sample has hundreds of thousands of distinct CDR3 sequences; 38% are singletons. Input material: blood. All receptors derive from a man between 18 and 35 years old with Graves' hyperthyroidism.

As to this clonotype: A junction boundary mismatches the germline segment, possibly from a read error. The genes are TRBV6-5 and TRBJ2-7; 9 bases match TRBD1. Germline CDR1 and CDR2: MNHEY and SVGAGI. The CDR3 covers 15 residues. This chain's CDR3 is CAISYTDRGAGEQYF. The CDR3, as DNA: TGTGCCATCAGTTACACTGACAGGGGGGCGGGGGAGCAGTACTTC.

This clonotype was counted between two and nine times. The chain has TRBV15 and TRBJ2-3; either TRBD1 or TRBD2 may supply D (5 bases each). The germline CDR1 and CDR2 sequences are LNHNV and YYDKDF (reference sequence). V dropped 5 bases and J dropped 3 bases, with 12 bases sitting between them. This CDR3 region has 14 residues. The CDR3: CATSYQGETDTQYF. CDR3 nucleotides: TGTGCCACCAGCTACCAAGGGGAGACAGATACGCAGTATTTT.

This clonotype was observed many times. V gene TRBV7-9 combines with J gene TRBJ1-2; possibly TRBD1 for D (6 bases). V was cut by 10 bases and J by 7 bases, with 10 bases left in between. The CDR3 sequence is 10 residues long. Germline CDR1 SEHNR, CDR2 FQNEAQ (reference sequence). The CDR3 is CATSRGGYTF. CDR3 DNA: TGTGCCACGTCCAGGGGTGGCTACACCTTC. The complete variable domain, with remaining parts taken from reference TRBV7-9 and TRBJ1-2, reads DTGVSQNPRHKITKRGQNVTFRCDPISEHNRLYWYRQTLGQGPEFLTYFQNEAQLEKSRLLSDRFSAERPKGSFSTLEIQRTEQGDSAMYLCATSRGGYTFGSGTRLTVV.

V and J are TRBV5-1 and TRBJ2-2; a weak D match, TRBD2 (6 bases). Trimming stripped 3 bases from V and 4 bases from J, with 13 bases between. Germline loops: CDR1 SGHRS, CDR2 YFSETQ. There are 15 residues in the CDR3. The CDR3, as DNA: TGCGCCAGCAGCTCACTAGGAGGGGCCACCGGGGAGCTGTTTTTT. This encodes CASSSLGGATGELFF. Looking up the rest from reference TRBV5-1 and TRBJ2-2 gives the full variable domain: KAGVTQTPRYLIKTRGQQVTLSCSPISGHRSVSWYQQTPGQGLQFLFEYFSETQRNKGNFPGRFSGRQFSNSRSEMNVSTLELGDSALYLCASSSLGGATGELFFGEGSRLTVL.

V is TRBV5-1 and J is TRBJ2-5; TRBD2 matches 7 bases. The CDR3 length is 16 residues. V lost 3 bases and J lost 5; bases outside the gene matches: 13. Germline assignment: CDR1 SGHRS and CDR2 YFSETQ. CDR3: CASSSGTRTSSETQYF. CDR3 DNA sequence: TGCGCCAGCAGCTCCGGAACCCGGACTAGTTCCGAGACCCAGTACTTC.